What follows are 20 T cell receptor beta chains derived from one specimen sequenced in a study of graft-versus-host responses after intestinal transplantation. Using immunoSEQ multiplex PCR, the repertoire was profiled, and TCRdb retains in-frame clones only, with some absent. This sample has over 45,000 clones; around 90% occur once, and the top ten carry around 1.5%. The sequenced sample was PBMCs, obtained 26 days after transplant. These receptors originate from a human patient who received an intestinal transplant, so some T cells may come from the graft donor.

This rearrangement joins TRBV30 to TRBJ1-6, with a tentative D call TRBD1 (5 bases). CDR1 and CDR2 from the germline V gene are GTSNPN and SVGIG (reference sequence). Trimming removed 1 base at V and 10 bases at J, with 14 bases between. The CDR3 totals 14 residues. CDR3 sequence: CAWSAGSGASPLHF. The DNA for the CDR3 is TGTGCCTGGAGTGCCGGATCTGGGGCCTCACCCCTCCACTTT.

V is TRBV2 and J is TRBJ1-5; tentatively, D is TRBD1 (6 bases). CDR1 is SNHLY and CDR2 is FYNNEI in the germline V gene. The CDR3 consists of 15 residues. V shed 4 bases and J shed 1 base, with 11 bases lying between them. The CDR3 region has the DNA TGTGCCAGCAGTGCGAGACAGGACAGCAATCAGCCCCAGCATTTT. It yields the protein CASSARQDSNQPQHF. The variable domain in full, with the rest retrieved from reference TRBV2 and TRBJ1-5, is EPEVTQTPSHQVTQMGQEVILRCVPISNHLYFYWYRQILGQKVEFLVSFYNNEISEKSEIFDDQFSVERPDGSNFTLKIRSTKLEDSAMYFCASSARQDSNQPQHFGDGTRLSIL.

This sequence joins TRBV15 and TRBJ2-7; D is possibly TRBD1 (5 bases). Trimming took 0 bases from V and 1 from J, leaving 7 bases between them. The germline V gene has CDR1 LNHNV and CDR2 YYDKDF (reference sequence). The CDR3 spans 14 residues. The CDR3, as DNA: TGTGCCACCAGCAGAGACAGGGAATCCTACGAGCAGTACTTC. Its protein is CATSRDRESYEQYF.

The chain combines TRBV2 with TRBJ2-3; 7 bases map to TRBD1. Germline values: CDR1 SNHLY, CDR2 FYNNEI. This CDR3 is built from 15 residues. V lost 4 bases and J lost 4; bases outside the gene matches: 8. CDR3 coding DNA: TGTGCCAGCAGTGTCCGAGGGGGCAAGGCAGATACGCAGTATTTT. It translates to CASSVRGGKADTQYF.

The CDR3 nucleotides read TGTGCCAGCAGCCGTGACAGAGATCAGCCCCAGCATTTT. It specifies CASSRDRDQPQHF. V and J are TRBV5-5 and TRBJ1-5, with a possible D match to TRBD1 (5 bases). Germline loops: CDR1 SGHKS, CDR2 YYEKEE (reference sequence). Deletions cut 4 bases from V and 5 bases from J, with 10 bases between. The CDR3 consists of 13 residues.

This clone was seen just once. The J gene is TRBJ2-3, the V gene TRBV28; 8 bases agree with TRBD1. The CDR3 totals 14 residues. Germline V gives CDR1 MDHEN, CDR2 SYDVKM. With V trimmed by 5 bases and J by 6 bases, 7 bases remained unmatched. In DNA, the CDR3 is TGTGCCAGCAGTCGTGACAGGGGCATTGATACGCAGTATTTT. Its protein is CASSRDRGIDTQYF.

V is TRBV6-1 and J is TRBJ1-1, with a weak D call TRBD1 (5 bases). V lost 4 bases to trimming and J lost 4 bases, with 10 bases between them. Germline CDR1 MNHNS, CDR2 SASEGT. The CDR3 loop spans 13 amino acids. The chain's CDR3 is CASSATVRTEAFF. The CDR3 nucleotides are TGTGCCAGCAGTGCGACAGTACGCACTGAAGCTTTCTTT.

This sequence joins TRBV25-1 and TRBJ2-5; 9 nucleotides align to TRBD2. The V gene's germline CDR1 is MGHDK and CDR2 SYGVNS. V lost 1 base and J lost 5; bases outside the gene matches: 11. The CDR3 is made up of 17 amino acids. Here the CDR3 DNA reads TGTGCCAGCAGTGAATCGACCTTAGCGGGAGCATGGGAGACCCAGTACTTC. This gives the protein CASSESTLAGAWETQYF.

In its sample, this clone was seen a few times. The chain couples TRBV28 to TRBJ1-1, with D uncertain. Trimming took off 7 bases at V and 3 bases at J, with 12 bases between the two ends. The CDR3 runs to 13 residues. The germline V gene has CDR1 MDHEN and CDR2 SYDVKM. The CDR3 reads CASKVAEYTEAFF. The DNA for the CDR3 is TGTGCCAGCAAAGTGGCGGAATACACTGAAGCTTTCTTT.

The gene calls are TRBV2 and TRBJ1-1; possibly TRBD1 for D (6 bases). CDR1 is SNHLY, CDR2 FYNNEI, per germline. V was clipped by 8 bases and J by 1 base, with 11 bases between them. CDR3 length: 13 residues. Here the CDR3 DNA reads TGTGCCAGCGGGACAATCCCGAACACTGAAGCTTTCTTT. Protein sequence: CASGTIPNTEAFF.

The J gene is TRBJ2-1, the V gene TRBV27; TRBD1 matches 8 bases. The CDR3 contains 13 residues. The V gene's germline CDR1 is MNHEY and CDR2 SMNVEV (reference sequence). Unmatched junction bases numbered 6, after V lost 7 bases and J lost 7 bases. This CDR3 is CASTNDRGNEQFF. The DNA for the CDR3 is TGTGCCAGCACCAACGACAGGGGTAATGAGCAGTTCTTC.

CDR3 coding DNA: TGTGCCAGCAGTTTGCAGGGGTGGAATCAGCCCCAGCATTTT. Encoded protein: CASSLQGWNQPQHF. The chain employs TRBV27 and TRBJ1-5; tentatively, D is TRBD1 (6 bases). V was clipped by 3 bases and J by 4 bases, with 10 bases between them. From germline, CDR1 is MNHEY and CDR2 SMNVEV (reference sequence). The CDR3 covers 14 residues.

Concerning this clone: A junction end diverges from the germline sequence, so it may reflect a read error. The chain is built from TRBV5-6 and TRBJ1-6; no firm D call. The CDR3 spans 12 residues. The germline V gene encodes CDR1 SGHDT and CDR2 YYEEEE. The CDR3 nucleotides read TGTGCCAGCAGCTTGAGCGCCGGCCAGCTAGACTTT. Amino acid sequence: CASSLSAGQLDF.

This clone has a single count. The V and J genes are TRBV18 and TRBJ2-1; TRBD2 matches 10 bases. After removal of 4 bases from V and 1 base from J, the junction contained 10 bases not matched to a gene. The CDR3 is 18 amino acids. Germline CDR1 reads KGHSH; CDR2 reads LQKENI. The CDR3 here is CASSLFSGGTLSYNEQFF. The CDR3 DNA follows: TGTGCCAGCTCACTATTTAGCGGGGGGACCCTATCCTACAATGAGCAGTTCTTC.

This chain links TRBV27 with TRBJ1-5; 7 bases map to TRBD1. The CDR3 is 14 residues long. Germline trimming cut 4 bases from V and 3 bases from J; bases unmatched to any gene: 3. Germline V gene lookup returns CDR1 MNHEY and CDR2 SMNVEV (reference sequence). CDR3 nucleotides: TGTGCCAGCAGTTCGGGGACAGTCAATCAGCCCCAGCATTTT. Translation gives CASSSGTVNQPQHF.

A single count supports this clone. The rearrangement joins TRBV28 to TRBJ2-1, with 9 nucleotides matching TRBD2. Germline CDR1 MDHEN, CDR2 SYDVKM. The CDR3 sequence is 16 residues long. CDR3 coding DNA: TGTGCTACGACGGGTAGACTAGCGGCCCTCTACAATGAGCAGTTCTTC. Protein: CATTGRLAALYNEQFF.

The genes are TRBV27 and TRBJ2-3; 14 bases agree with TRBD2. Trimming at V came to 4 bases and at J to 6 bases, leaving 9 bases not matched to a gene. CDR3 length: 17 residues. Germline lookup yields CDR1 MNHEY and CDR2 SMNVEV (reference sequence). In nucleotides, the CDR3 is TGTGCCAGCAGTTCCCTGACTAGCGGGAGGGCGGGGGATACGCAGTATTTT. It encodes CASSSLTSGRAGDTQYF.

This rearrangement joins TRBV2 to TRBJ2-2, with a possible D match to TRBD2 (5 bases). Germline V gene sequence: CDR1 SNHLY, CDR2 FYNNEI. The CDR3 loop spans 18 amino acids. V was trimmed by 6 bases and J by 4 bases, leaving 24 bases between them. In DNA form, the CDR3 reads TGTGCCAGCAGCGAACCGAAGTATGGGAGACGGACCACCGGGGAGCTGTTTTTT. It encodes CASSEPKYGRRTTGELFF. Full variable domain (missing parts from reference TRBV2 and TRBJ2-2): EPEVTQTPSHQVTQMGQEVILRCVPISNHLYFYWYRQILGQKVEFLVSFYNNEISEKSEIFDDQFSVERPDGSNFTLKIRSTKLEDSAMYFCASSEPKYGRRTTGELFFGEGSRLTVL.

In DNA, the CDR3 is TGTGCCAGCAGTGACGTGGGCAGCCTCTACGAGCAGTACTTC. Translating it yields CASSDVGSLYEQYF. This chain joins TRBV6-1 and TRBJ2-5; D call uncertain. The better agreement between TRBJ2-7 and the DNA end casts doubt on the J call. The CDR3 covers 14 residues. Per germline, CDR1 MNHNS and CDR2 SASEGT.

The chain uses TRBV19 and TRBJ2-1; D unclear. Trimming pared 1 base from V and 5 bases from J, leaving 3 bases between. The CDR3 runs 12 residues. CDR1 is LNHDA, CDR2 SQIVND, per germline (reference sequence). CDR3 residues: CASSIADNEQFF. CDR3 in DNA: TGTGCCAGTAGTATAGCGGACAATGAGCAGTTCTTC.